This T cell receptor (beta chain) derives from a study of blood T cell repertoires in COVID-19. As for the study in general: Acute and convalescent COVID-19 specimens originated in the United States, Italy and Spain. T cells, B-cell-depleted T cells, or PBMCs supplied cDNA or gDNA.

Per the study methods: Amplification with reference gene primers provided the estimates of nucleated cell counts. Sequencing was performed with immunoSEQ multiplex PCR; in TCRdb, only in-frame clones are kept and a portion is missing. V and J calls and clone size are as listed in that table; D and trimming were resolved from the DNA. The repertoire holds more than 300,000 clones, with around 90% as singletons. The CDR3 has 13 residues. Germline V gene data show CDR1 as SQVTM and CDR2 as ANQGSEA. Trimming at V came to 5 bases and at J to 4 bases, leaving 5 bases not matched to a gene. The sequenced material came from peripheral blood. The chain uses TRBV29-1 and TRBJ1-1; 9 nucleotides match TRBD1. This sequence originates from a man aged 18 to 29 who had recovered from COVID-19. The CDR3 sequence: CSVYRDRVTEAFF. The CDR3 coding sequence is TGCAGCGTTTATCGGGACAGGGTCACTGAAGCTTTCTTT. Based on the CDR3 plus reference TRBV29-1 and TRBJ1-1, the full variable domain is SAVISQKPSRDICQRGTSLTIQCQVDSQVTMMFWYRQQPGQSLTLIATANQGSEATYESGFVIDKFPISRPNLTFSTLTVSNMSPEDSSIYLCSVYRDRVTEAFFGQGTRLTVV.